This T cell receptor (beta chain) was profiled in a study of blood T cell repertoires in COVID-19. Study details: From T cells, B-cell-depleted T cells, or PBMCs came the material, which was cDNA or gDNA.

Per the original methods: Estimated nucleated cell counts came from reference gene primer amplification. This table comes from immunoSEQ multiplex PCR, and its TCRdb copy is limited to in-frame clones, with some not included. V, J and clone size derive from that table, while D and trimming were established from the DNA sequence. In the table there are approximately 310,000 clones, around 87% of which are singletons. The germline V and J ends were trimmed by 3 bases and 0 bases, with 9 bases remaining between them. The CDR3 extends over 14 amino acids. Germline V CDR1 and CDR2: GTSNPN, SVGIG (reference sequence).

The rearrangement links TRBV30 to TRBJ2-1, with TRBD1 as a possible D gene (5 bases). This TCR came from a woman aged 45-65 years who had recovered from COVID-19. Sequenced material: peripheral blood. CDR3 amino acids: CAWRTAGSYNEQFF. The CDR3 DNA sequence: TGTGCCTGGAGGACAGCCGGCTCCTACAATGAGCAGTTCTTC.